These 24 T cell receptor beta chains were sequenced from one sample in a study of shared clonotypes between healthy human individuals (dated by TCRdb to about 2020). Receptor libraries were prepared by the immunoSEQ multiplex PCR assay. Entries here come from immuneACCESS through TCRdb and include only in-frame sequences with V and J called. Some clones fail to appear in such tables; in the studies checked, an unresolved V gene covers under half of the shortfall, and the cause of the remainder is unknown. This sample comprises approximately 500,000 clones, 79% of them detected only once. The ten largest clones take up 13% of the sample. Sequencing was done on a sample of PBMCs. These receptors originate from a woman aged 40 to 55 in good health. Some clones in this sample may be carry-over from other donors' samples.

V and J are TRBV5-1 and TRBJ2-7; D may be TRBD1 (6 bases). The CDR3 sequence is 13 residues long. Deletions cut 5 bases from V and 1 base from J, with 10 bases between. Germline V CDR1 and CDR2: SGHRS, YFSETQ. DNA of the CDR3: TGCGCCAGCAGTCCAGGGGTATCCTACGAGCAGTACTTC. Residues: CASSPGVSYEQYF.

The chain is built from TRBV28 and TRBJ2-5, with D unclear. The CDR3 runs to 11 residues. Germline lookup yields CDR1 MDHEN and CDR2 SYDVKM. The V end was cut by 4 bases, the J end by 1 base, with 1 base between. CDR3 loop: CASSSQETQYF. CDR3 nucleotide sequence: TGTGCCAGCAGTTCCCAAGAGACCCAGTACTTC. The entire variable domain, with the rest obtained from reference TRBV28 and TRBJ2-5, is as follows: DVKVTQSSRYLVKRTGEKVFLECVQDMDHENMFWYRQDPGLGLRLIYFSYDVKMKEKGDIPEGYSVSREKKERFSLILESASTNQTSMYLCASSSQETQYFGPGTRLLVL.

About this clone: Other DNA variants within this sample encode the same CDR3. V gene TRBV18 combines with J gene TRBJ2-2; D not certain. Germline CDR1 reads KGHSH; CDR2 reads LQKENI. The CDR3 has 13 amino acids. V lost 3 bases to trimming and J lost 3 bases, with 5 bases between them. As DNA, the CDR3 is TGTGCCAGCTCACCGCGAGACACCGGGGAGCTGTTTTTT. The encoded protein is CASSPRDTGELFF.

V gene TRBV7-9 combines with J gene TRBJ2-2; D tentatively reads TRBD1 or TRBD2 (6 bases each). This CDR3 comprises 17 residues. Trimming removed 2 bases from V and 1 base from J, with 14 bases in between. Germline loops: CDR1 SEHNR, CDR2 FQNEAQ (reference sequence). CDR3 sequence (DNA): TGTGCCAGCAGCTTAAGGGGGGCAGAGGTGAACACCGGGGAGCTGTTTTTT. It codes for CASSLRGAEVNTGELFF.

V is TRBV10-3 and J is TRBJ1-5; perhaps TRBD1 as D (6 bases). This CDR3 spans 14 amino acids. V lost 5 bases, J lost 2 bases, and 10 bases lay in between. The germline CDR1 and CDR2 sequences are ENHRY and SYGVKD. The CDR3 sequence is CAISPGVGNQPQHF. In DNA, the CDR3 is TGTGCCATCAGTCCAGGGGTAGGCAATCAGCCCCAGCATTTT.

This chain connects TRBV7-3 to TRBJ2-5; 7 bases line up with TRBD1. CDR3 length equals 15 residues. Germline loops: CDR1 SGHTA, CDR2 FQGTGA. With 4 bases clipped from V and 5 bases from J, the junction kept 10 bases outside the gene matches. The CDR3: CASSSGTAAYETQYF. For the CDR3, the DNA is TGTGCCAGCAGCTCAGGGACAGCAGCGTATGAGACCCAGTACTTC.

This chain uses TRBV10-3 with TRBJ2-1; tentatively, D is TRBD2 (6 bases). CDR1 ENHRY and CDR2 SYGVKD come from the germline V gene. The germline V and J ends were trimmed by 4 bases and 2 bases, with 12 bases remaining between them. The CDR3 runs 15 residues. CDR3 bases: TGTGCCATCAGTGTCGGTGGACTACCCTACAATGAGCAGTTCTTC. Protein sequence: CAISVGGLPYNEQFF.

The chain is built from TRBV7-8 and TRBJ2-7; 8 nucleotides match TRBD2. The CDR3 length is 15 residues. After removal of 0 bases from V and 3 bases from J, the junction contained 4 bases not matched to a gene. Germline loops: CDR1 SGHVS, CDR2 FQNEAQ. CDR3 nucleotide sequence: TGTGCCAGCAGCTTAGCCGTAGCGGGGATCTACGAGCAGTACTTC. Protein product: CASSLAVAGIYEQYF. The full variable domain, in which reference TRBV7-8 and TRBJ2-7 provide the parts outside the CDR3, is GAGVSQSPRYKVAKRGQDVALRCDPISGHVSLFWYQQALGQGPEFLTYFQNEAQLDKSGLPSDRFFAERPEGSVSTLKIQRTQQEDSAVYLCASSLAVAGIYEQYFGPGTRLTVT.

V and J are TRBV5-1 and TRBJ2-1; 11 nucleotides align to TRBD2. Germline V gives CDR1 SGHRS, CDR2 YFSETQ. The CDR3 has 19 residues. Trimming cost V 3 bases and J 8 bases; bases outside gene matches: 19. The DNA of the CDR3 is TGCGCCAGCAGCTCGATGGCTAGTAGCGGGAGGGCCAGGGTTGATGAGCAGTTCTTC. Protein product: CASSSMASSGRARVDEQFF.

The sample holds a few counts of this clone. This chain connects TRBV2 to TRBJ1-5, with D perhaps matching TRBD1 (6 bases). Germline CDR1 reads SNHLY; CDR2 reads FYNNEI. The CDR3 totals 13 residues. Trimming shortened V by 7 bases and J by 4 bases, and 11 bases separated the two germline ends. The CDR3 DNA is TGTGCCAGCACGGGACACCTGAATCAGCCCCAGCATTTT. This encodes CASTGHLNQPQHF.

The V and J genes are TRBV6-5 and TRBJ1-2; 10 bases line up with TRBD1. The CDR3 spans 15 residues. Per the germline V gene, CDR1 is MNHEY and CDR2 is SVGAGI. J was trimmed by 4 bases and V by 5 bases; bases with no gene match: 7. The CDR3 DNA sequence: TGTGCCAGCAGTCCCTTGACAGGGGGCAGCTATGGCTACACCTTC. Translation: CASSPLTGGSYGYTF.

This sequence joins TRBV28 and TRBJ2-5; D gene unclear. Trimming left V 2 bases short and J 2 bases short, with 9 bases between. The CDR3 loop spans 14 amino acids. The germline V gene has CDR1 MDHEN and CDR2 SYDVKM. The CDR3 reads CASSLRHLQETQYF. The CDR3 region has the DNA TGTGCCAGCAGTTTACGGCATTTGCAAGAGACCCAGTACTTC.

The chain is built from TRBV6-5 and TRBJ1-6; D is uncertain. The V and J ends lost 1 base and 5 bases respectively, with 9 bases between them. CDR3 length: 15 amino acids. CDR1 and CDR2 from the germline V gene are MNHEY and SVGAGI. In DNA form, the CDR3 reads TGTGCCAGCAGTTACTGGAGACGGAATAATTCACCCCTCCACTTT. This sequence encodes CASSYWRRNNSPLHF.

J is TRBJ2-1 and V is TRBV5-1; 7 bases are shared with TRBD1. V lost 2 bases and J lost 6; bases outside the gene matches: 5. The CDR3 contains 14 residues. Per the germline V gene, CDR1 is SGHRS and CDR2 is YFSETQ. CDR3 bases: TGCGCCAGCAGCTTTCAGACAGGGCTCAATGAGCAGTTCTTC. Translated, it gives CASSFQTGLNEQFF. The variable domain in full, with the rest retrieved from reference TRBV5-1 and TRBJ2-1, is KAGVTQTPRYLIKTRGQQVTLSCSPISGHRSVSWYQQTPGQGLQFLFEYFSETQRNKGNFPGRFSGRQFSNSRSEMNVSTLELGDSALYLCASSFQTGLNEQFFGPGTRLTVL.

This clone appeared a single time. The rearrangement joins TRBV5-1 to TRBJ2-2; tentative D call: TRBD2 (6 bases). The CDR3 loop spans 16 amino acids. Per germline, CDR1 SGHRS and CDR2 YFSETQ. V dropped 0 bases and J dropped 5 bases, with 14 bases sitting between them. CDR3 in amino acids: CASSLATGVRTGELFF. The CDR3 bases are TGCGCCAGCAGCTTGGCCACGGGGGTCCGGACCGGGGAGCTGTTTTTT.

V gene TRBV6-1 combines with J gene TRBJ1-6; 7 nucleotides match TRBD1. The CDR3 has 15 amino acids. Germline CDR1 MNHNS, CDR2 SASEGT. The V segment lost 2 bases and the J segment 7 bases; nucleotides outside the gene matches: 5. For the CDR3, the DNA is TGTGCCAGCAGTGAAACAGGGGCGAGGAATTCACCCCTCCACTTT. It encodes CASSETGARNSPLHF.

The chain recombines TRBV27 with TRBJ1-4; a possible D gene is TRBD1 (5 bases). CDR1 is MNHEY and CDR2 is SMNVEV in the germline V gene (reference sequence). Deletions cut 4 bases from V and 0 bases from J, with 9 bases between. The CDR3 is 15 amino acids. The CDR3 region has the DNA TGTGCCAGCAGTTCGGCGGGGGCAACTAATGAAAAACTGTTTTTT. It is translated as CASSSAGATNEKLFF.

V gene TRBV19 combines with J gene TRBJ1-5; D is ambiguous. Trimming removed 4 bases at V and 7 bases at J, with 11 bases between. The CDR3 has 13 amino acids. Germline lookup yields CDR1 LNHDA and CDR2 SQIVND (reference sequence). CDR3 nucleotides: TGTGCCAGTAGTACCGCCCGAGGGCAGCCCCAGCATTTT. As protein: CASSTARGQPQHF. The full variable domain, completed using reference TRBV19 and TRBJ1-5, is DGGITQSPKYLFRKEGQNVTLSCEQNLNHDAMYWYRQDPGQGLRLIYYSQIVNDFQKGDIAEGYSVSREKKESFPLTVTSAQKNPTAFYLCASSTARGQPQHFGDGTRLSIL.

The V gene is TRBV5-1, the J gene TRBJ1-3; no reliable D call. This CDR3 has 14 amino acids. Trimming left V 7 bases short and J 0 bases short, with 11 bases between. Germline CDR1 reads SGHRS; CDR2 reads YFSETQ. CDR3 protein: CASSTGSSGNTIYF. The DNA of the CDR3 is TGCGCCAGCTCCACCGGGAGCTCTGGAAACACCATATATTTT. The variable domain in full, with the rest retrieved from reference TRBV5-1 and TRBJ1-3, is KAGVTQTPRYLIKTRGQQVTLSCSPISGHRSVSWYQQTPGQGLQFLFEYFSETQRNKGNFPGRFSGRQFSNSRSEMNVSTLELGDSALYLCASSTGSSGNTIYFGEGSWLTVV.

The gene calls are TRBV19 and TRBJ2-6; D is uncertain. Trimming pared 1 base from V and 0 bases from J, leaving 7 bases between. The CDR3 runs 16 residues. Germline V gene data show CDR1 as LNHDA and CDR2 as SQIVND (reference sequence). The DNA of the CDR3 is TGTGCCAGTAGTATAGCAGGTAGCTCTGGGGCCAACGTCCTGACTTTC. Translated, it gives CASSIAGSSGANVLTF.

A single count supports this clone. The chain is built from TRBV6-1 and TRBJ2-7; TRBD2 matches at 8 bases. CDR3 length equals 14 residues. V lost 7 bases, J lost 2 bases, and 7 bases stayed unmatched. Germline V gene lookup returns CDR1 MNHNS and CDR2 SASEGT. CDR3 amino acids: CASNPTSGPYEQYF. In DNA, the CDR3 is TGTGCCAGCAACCCCACTAGCGGTCCCTACGAGCAGTACTTC.

This chain uses TRBV30 with TRBJ2-2; 10 positions agree with TRBD2. The CDR3 extends over 18 amino acids. The trim removed 0 bases at V and 4 bases at J, leaving 11 bases unmatched. The germline CDR1 and CDR2 sequences are GTSNPN and SVGIG (reference sequence). The CDR3 sequence: CAWSVLGGLAGVTGELFF. CDR3 nucleotides: TGTGCCTGGAGTGTACTGGGAGGGCTAGCGGGAGTCACCGGGGAGCTGTTTTTT. Drawing the rest from reference TRBV30 and TRBJ2-2, the complete variable domain is SQTIHQWPATLVQPVGSPLSLECTVEGTSNPNLYWYRQAAGRGLQLLFYSVGIGQISSEVPQNLSASRPQDRQFILSSKKLLLSDSGFYLCAWSVLGGLAGVTGELFFGEGSRLTVL.

This sequence joins TRBV10-1 and TRBJ1-3; no clear D. CDR3 length: 15 amino acids. CDR1 is WNHNN, CDR2 SYGVQD, per germline (reference sequence). V was pared by 5 bases and J by 0 bases, with 11 bases between. DNA for the CDR3: TGCGCCAGCAGTCCCGGACCTAACTCTGGAAACACCATATATTTT. Translating gives CASSPGPNSGNTIYF.

The chain uses TRBV6-1 and TRBJ2-7, with TRBD2 matching over 13 bases. CDR1 MNHNS and CDR2 SASEGT come from the germline V gene. The CDR3 covers 15 residues. J was trimmed by 5 bases and V by 5 bases; bases with no gene match: 6. The CDR3 bases are TGTGCCAGCAGTATTGGGACTAGCGGGACAGACGAGCAGTACTTC. It translates to CASSIGTSGTDEQYF.